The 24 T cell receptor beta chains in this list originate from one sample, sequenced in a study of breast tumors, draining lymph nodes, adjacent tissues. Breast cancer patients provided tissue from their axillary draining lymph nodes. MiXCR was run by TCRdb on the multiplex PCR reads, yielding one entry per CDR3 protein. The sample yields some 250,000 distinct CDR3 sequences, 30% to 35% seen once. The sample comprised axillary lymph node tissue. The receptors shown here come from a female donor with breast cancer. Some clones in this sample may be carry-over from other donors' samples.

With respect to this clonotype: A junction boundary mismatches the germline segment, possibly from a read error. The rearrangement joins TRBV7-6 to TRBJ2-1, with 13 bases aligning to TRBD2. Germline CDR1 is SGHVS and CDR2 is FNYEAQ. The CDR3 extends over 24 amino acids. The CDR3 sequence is CASSQMRLTSGGLAGNLSYNEQFF. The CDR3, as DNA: TGTGCTAGCAGCCAGATGCGTCTGACTAGCGGGGGACTAGCGGGGAACCTCTCCTACAATGAGCAGTTCTTC.

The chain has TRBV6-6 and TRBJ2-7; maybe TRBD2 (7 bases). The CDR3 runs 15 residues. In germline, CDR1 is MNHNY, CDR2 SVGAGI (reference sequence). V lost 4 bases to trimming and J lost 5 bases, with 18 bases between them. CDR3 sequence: CASSLLDGGGHEQYF. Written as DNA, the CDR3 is TGTGCCAGCAGTTTACTCGATGGCGGGGGCCACGAGCAGTACTTC.

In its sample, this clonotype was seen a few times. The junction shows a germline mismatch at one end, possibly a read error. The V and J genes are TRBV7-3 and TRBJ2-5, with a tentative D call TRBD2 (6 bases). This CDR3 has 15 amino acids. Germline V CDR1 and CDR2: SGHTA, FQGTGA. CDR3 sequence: CASSRRGSVEETQHF. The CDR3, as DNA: TGTGCCAGCAGCCGGCGGGGTAGCGTTGAGGAGACCCAGCACTTC. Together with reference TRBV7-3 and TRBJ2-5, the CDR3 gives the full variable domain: GAGVSQTPSNKVTEKGKYVELRCDPISGHTALYWYRQSLGQGPEFLIYFQGTGAADDSGLPNDRFFAVRPEGSVSTLKIQRTERGDSAVYLCASSRRGSVEETQHFGPGTRLLVL.

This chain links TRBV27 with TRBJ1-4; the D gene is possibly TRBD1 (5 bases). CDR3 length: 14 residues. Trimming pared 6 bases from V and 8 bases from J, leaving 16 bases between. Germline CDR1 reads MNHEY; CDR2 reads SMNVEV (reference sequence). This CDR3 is CASSRPGGGEKLFF. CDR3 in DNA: TGTGCCAGCAGCCGCCCGGGGGGAGGCGAAAAACTGTTTTTT. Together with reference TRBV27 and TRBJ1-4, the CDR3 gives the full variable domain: EAQVTQNPRYLITVTGKKLTVTCSQNMNHEYMSWYRQDPGLGLRQIYYSMNVEVTDKGDVPEGYKVSRKEKRNFPLILESPSPNQTSLYFCASSRPGGGEKLFFGSGTQLSVL.

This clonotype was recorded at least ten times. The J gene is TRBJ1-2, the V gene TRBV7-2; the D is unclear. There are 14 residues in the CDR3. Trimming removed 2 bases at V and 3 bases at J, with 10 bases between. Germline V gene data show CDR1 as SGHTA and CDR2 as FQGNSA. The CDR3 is CASSLPGGYYGYTF. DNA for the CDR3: TGTGCCAGCAGCTTACCTGGCGGCTACTATGGCTACACCTTC.

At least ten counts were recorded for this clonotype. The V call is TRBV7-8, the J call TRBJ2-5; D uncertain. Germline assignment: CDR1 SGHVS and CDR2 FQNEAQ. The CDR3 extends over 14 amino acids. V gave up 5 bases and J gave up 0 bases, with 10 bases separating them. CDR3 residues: CASSRGRYQETQYF. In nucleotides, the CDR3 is TGTGCCAGCAGCCGTGGACGGTACCAAGAGACCCAGTACTTC.

Here the CDR3 DNA reads TGTGCCAGCAGCTTAGGGATGGGGGATGAGCAGTTCTTC. It yields the protein CASSLGMGDEQFF. The V and J genes are TRBV7-9 and TRBJ2-1; D is possibly TRBD1 or TRBD2 (5 bases each). Trimming left V 1 base short and J 8 bases short, with 9 bases between. CDR3 length: 13 residues. Germline CDR1 is SEHNR and CDR2 is FQNEAQ (reference sequence).

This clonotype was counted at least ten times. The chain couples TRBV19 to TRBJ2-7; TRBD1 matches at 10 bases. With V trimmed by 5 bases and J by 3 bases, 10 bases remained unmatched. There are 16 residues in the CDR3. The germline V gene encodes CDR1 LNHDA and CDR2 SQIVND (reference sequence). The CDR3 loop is CASSPTRDRGLYEQYF. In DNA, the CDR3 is TGTGCCAGTAGTCCAACCCGGGACAGGGGCCTCTACGAGCAGTACTTC. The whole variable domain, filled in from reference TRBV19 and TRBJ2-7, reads DGGITQSPKYLFRKEGQNVTLSCEQNLNHDAMYWYRQDPGQGLRLIYYSQIVNDFQKGDIAEGYSVSREKKESFPLTVTSAQKNPTAFYLCASSPTRDRGLYEQYFGPGTRLTVT.

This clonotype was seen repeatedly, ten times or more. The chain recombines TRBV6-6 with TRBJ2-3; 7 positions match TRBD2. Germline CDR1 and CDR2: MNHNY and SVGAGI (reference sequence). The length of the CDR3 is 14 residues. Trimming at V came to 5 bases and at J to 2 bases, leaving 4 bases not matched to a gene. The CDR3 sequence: CASSDRDYTDTQYF. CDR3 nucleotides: TGTGCCAGCAGTGACCGGGACTACACAGATACGCAGTATTTT.

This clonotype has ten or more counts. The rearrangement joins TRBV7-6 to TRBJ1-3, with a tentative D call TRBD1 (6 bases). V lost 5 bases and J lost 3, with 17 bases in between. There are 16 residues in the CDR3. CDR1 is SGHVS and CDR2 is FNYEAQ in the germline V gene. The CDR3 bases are TGTGCCAGCAGCCCTTACCAAGGGGGAGGTGGAAACACCATATATTTT. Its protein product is CASSPYQGGGGNTIYF.

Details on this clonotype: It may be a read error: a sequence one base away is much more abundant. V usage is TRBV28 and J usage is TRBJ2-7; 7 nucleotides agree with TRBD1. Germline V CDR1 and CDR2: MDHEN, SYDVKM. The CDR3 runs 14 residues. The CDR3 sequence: CAGSPTGQTLEQYF. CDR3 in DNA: TGTGCCGGCAGTCCTACGGGACAGACTTTGGAGCAGTACTTC.

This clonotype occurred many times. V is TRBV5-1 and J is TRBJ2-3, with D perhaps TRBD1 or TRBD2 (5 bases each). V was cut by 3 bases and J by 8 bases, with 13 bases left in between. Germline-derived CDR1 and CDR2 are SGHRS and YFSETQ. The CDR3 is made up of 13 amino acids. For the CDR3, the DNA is TGCGCCAGCAGCTCCACCCGAGGGACTACGCAGTATTTT. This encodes CASSSTRGTTQYF.

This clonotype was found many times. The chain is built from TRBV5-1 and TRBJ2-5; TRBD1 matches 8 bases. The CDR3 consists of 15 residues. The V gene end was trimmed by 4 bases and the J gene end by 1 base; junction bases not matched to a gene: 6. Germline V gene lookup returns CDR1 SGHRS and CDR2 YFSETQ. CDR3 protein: CASSRTGQPQETQYF. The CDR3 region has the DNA TGCGCCAGCAGCCGGACAGGGCAACCCCAAGAGACCCAGTACTTC.

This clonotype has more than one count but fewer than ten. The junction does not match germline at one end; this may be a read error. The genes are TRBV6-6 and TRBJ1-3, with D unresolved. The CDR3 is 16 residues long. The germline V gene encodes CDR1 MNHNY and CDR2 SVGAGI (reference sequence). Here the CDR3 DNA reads TGTGCCAGCAGTCACTCTAGCCCCGAGGTGGGCAACACCATATATTTT. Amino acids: CASSHSSPEVGNTIYF.

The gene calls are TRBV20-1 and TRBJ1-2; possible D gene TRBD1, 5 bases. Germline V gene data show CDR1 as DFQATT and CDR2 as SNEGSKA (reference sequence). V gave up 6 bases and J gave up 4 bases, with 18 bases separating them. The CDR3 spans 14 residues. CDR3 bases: TGCAGTGCCAATTCCGGGACTGGCTCCTATGGCTACACCTTC. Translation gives CSANSGTGSYGYTF.

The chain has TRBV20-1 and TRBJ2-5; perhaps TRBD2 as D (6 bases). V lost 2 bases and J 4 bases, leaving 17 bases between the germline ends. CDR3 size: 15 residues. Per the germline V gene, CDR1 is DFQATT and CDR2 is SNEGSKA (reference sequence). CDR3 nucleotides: TGCAGTGCTAGAAAGGTCTCTAGCGTTCGAGAGACCCAGTACTTC. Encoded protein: CSARKVSSVRETQYF.

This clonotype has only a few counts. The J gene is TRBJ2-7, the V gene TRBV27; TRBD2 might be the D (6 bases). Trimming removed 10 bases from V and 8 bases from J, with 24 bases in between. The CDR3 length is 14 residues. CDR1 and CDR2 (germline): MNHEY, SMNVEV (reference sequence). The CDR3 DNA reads TGTGCCACCATGGGCGGGGCAGGGTGGTACAAGCAGTACTTC. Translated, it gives CATMGGAGWYKQYF.

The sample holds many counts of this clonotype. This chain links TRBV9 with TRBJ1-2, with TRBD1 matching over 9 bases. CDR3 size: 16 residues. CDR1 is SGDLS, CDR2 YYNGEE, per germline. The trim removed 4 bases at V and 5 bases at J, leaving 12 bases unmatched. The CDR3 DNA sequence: TGTGCCAGCAGCCCTCAGACAGGGGGGCTAATATATGGCTACACCTTC. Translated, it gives CASSPQTGGLIYGYTF.

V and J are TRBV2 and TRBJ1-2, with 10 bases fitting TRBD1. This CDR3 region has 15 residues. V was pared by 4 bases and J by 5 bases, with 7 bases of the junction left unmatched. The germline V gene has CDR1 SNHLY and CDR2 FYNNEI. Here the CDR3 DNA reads TGTGCCAGCAGTGCTAGAGGACAGGGGGGGTATGGCTACACCTTC. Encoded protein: CASSARGQGGYGYTF.

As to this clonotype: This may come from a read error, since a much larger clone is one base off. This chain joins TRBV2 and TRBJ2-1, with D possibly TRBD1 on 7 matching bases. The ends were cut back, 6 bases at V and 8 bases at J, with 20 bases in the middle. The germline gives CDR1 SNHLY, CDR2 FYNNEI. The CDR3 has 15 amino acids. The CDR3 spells CASRATGTAGDEQFF. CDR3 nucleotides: TGTGCCAGCAGAGCAACCGGGACAGCGGGTGATGAGCAGTTCTTC.

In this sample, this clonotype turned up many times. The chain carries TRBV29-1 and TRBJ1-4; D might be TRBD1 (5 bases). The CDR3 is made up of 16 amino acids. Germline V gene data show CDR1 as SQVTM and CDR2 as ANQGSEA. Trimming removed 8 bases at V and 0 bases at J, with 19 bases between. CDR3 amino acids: CSMSGGGTSTNEKLFF. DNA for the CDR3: TGCAGCATGTCGGGGGGAGGAACATCAACTAATGAAAAACTGTTTTTT.

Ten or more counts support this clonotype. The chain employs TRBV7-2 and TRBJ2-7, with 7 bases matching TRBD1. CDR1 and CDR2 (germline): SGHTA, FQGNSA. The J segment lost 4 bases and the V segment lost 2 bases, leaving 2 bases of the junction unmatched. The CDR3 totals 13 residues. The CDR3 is CASSLRGRYEQYF. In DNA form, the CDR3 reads TGTGCCAGCAGCTTAAGGGGGCGTTACGAGCAGTACTTC.

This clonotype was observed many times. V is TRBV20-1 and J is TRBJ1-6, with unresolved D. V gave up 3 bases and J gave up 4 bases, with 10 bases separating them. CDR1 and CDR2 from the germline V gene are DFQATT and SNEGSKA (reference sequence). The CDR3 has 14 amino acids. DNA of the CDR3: TGCAGTGCTAGTGTCCAGACATATAATTCACCCCTCCACTTT. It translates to CSASVQTYNSPLHF.

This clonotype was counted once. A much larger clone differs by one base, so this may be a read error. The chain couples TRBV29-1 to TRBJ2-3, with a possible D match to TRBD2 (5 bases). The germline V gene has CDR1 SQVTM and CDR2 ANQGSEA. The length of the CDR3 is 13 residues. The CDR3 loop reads CSAGRGATNTQYF. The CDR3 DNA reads TGCAGCGCCGGACGGGGTGCCACAAATACGCAGTATTTT.